This is a list of T cell receptor beta chains from one sample in a study of blood T cell repertoires in COVID-19. Using immunoSEQ multiplex PCR, the repertoire was profiled, and TCRdb retains in-frame clones only, with some absent. Of more than 95,000 clones in the sample, roughly four fifths were seen once. The sample taken for sequencing was peripheral blood. Every receptor here comes from a man aged 55 to 69 with acute or convalescent COVID-19. The CDR3 runs from the conserved cysteine through the conserved F or W. The D gene is left open where the match is weak. Only some rows state a clone size, as once, few, many or a class for expanded clones.

TRBJ2-5,TRBV29-1,-,TRBD1,TGCAGCGTTGGGACTGGGACAGGGGTCCCAGAGACCCAGTACTTC,CSVGTGTGVPETQYF
TRBJ2-2,TRBV18,once,TRBD1,TGTGCCAGCTCACGACCCGGGACAGGGTTGAACCCCACCGGGGAGCTGTTTTTT,CASSRPGTGLNPTGELFF
TRBJ1-6,TRBV27,few,TRBD1,TGTGCCAGCAGTTTATCTTATCGACAGGGGGCGCTTAATTCACCCCTCCACTTT,CASSLSYRQGALNSPLHF
TRBJ2-3,TRBV9,-,-,TGTGCCAGCAGCGTAGAGGTCAGGAGGACAGATACGCAGTATTTT,CASSVEVRRTDTQYF
TRBJ2-2,TRBV2,-,TRBD1,TGTGCCAGCAGGATACAGGGGGGAACCGGGGAGCTGTTTTTT,CASRIQGGTGELFF
TRBJ1-5,TRBV20-1,-,-,TGCAGTGCTAGTGGAGAGCGCAATCAGCCCCAGCATTTT,CSASGERNQPQHF
TRBJ2-2,TRBV2,-,TRBD2,TGTGCCAGCAGAATGACTAGCCCCGGGGAGCTGTTTTTT,CASRMTSPGELFF
TRBJ1-2,TRBV28,-,-,TGTGCCAGCGGTATGAGGACAGCCTATAACTATGGCTACACCTTC,CASGMRTAYNYGYTF
TRBJ2-1,TRBV5-5,-,TRBD2,TGTGCCAGCAGCTTTCTTGGCGGGAGTGATTTAGTTGAGCAGTTCTTC,CASSFLGGSDLVEQFF
TRBJ1-1,TRBV19,-,-,TGTGCCAGCCTACCAGGGGATATGAACACTGAAGCTTTCTTT,CASLPGDMNTEAFF
TRBJ1-1,TRBV11-3,-,-,TGTGCCAGCAGCTTTGACGACATGAACACTGAAGCTTTCTTT,CASSFDDMNTEAFF
TRBJ1-1,TRBV11-3,-,-,TGTGCCAGCAGCGCCCGACTGAGTGAAGCTTTCTTT,CASSARLSEAFF
TRBJ2-7,TRBV5-4,-,TRBD2,TGTGCCAGCAGCTTGGGGCCGGGGGGGCCCGGATCCGAGCAGTACTTC,CASSLGPGGPGSEQYF
TRBJ1-4,TRBV2,-,TRBD1,TGTGCCAGCAAATTGCAGGGGGCGCAGGAAAAACTGTTTTTT,CASKLQGAQEKLFF
TRBJ2-1,TRBV28,-,-,TGTGCCAGCAGAGTAGCGATGGGATACAATGAGCAGTTCTTC,CASRVAMGYNEQFF
TRBJ1-2,TRBV19,-,TRBD1,TGTGCCAGTAGCGACAGGGGAAGGGGAGGCTACACCTTC,CASSDRGRGGYTF
TRBJ2-1,TRBV3-1/TRBV3-2,-,-,TGTGCCAGCAGCCAAGATTTTCTAGCTGATGAGCAGTTCTTC,CASSQDFLADEQFF
TRBJ2-1,TRBV7-9,-,TRBD2,TGTGCCAGCAGCTCTAGCGGGACCTCCTACAATGAGCAGTTCTTC,CASSSSGTSYNEQFF
TRBJ2-5,TRBV6-1,-,-,TGTGCCAGCAGTGAAGCGCGGTGGGTGGAGGAGACCCAGTACTTC,CASSEARWVEETQYF
TRBJ2-3,TRBV5-1,-,TRBD1,TGCGCCAGCAGCTTGGGACAGGGGGCAATCGATACGCAGTATTTT,CASSLGQGAIDTQYF
TRBJ1-1,TRBV15,-,-,TGTGCCACCAGCAGTGATCCGGTTGACACTGAAGCTTTCTTT,CATSSDPVDTEAFF
TRBJ1-2,TRBV24-1,-,-,TGTGCCACCAGTGATTTTAGCAGTAACTATGGCTACACCTTC,CATSDFSSNYGYTF
TRBJ2-5,TRBV5-8,-,-,TGTGCCAGTATACCCCGAGGACAGAGCCAAGAGACCCAGTACTTC,CASIPRGQSQETQYF
TRBJ2-2,TRBV27,-,TRBD1,TGTGCCAGCATTTTTAGAGGTGGGACAGGGAACACCGGGGAGCTGTTTTTT,CASIFRGGTGNTGELFF
TRBJ1-2,TRBV7-2,-,-,TGTGCCAGCAGGAACCTACAGGAGCCCCAGAGGGGCTACACCTTC,CASRNLQEPQRGYTF
TRBJ2-5,TRBV9,few,TRBD2,TGTGCCAGCAGCGTAGGACTTGGGAGCGGGGGGGCAGAGACCCAGTACTTC,CASSVGLGSGGAETQYF
TRBJ1-3,TRBV9,-,TRBD1,TGTGCCAGCAGCGTAGGAGAGGGACAGGGGATGACTCGAAACACCATATATTTT,CASSVGEGQGMTRNTIYF
TRBJ2-7,TRBV28,-,-,TGTGCCAGCAGTTTAGGCGGGGACGGGTCCTACGAGCAGTACTTC,CASSLGGDGSYEQYF
TRBJ2-7,TRBV5-6,-,TRBD2,TGTGCCAGCAGCGATTCTAGCGGGGGGGTTGTCGAGCAGTACTTC,CASSDSSGGVVEQYF
TRBJ2-1,TRBV23-1,-,TRBD2,TGCGCCAGCATCTACCAGACTAGCGGGAGGGCCAGTCAGTTCTTC,CASIYQTSGRASQFF
TRBJ1-6,TRBV11-3,few,-,TGTGCCAGCAGCCGAGGGGGAACACCCCTCCACTTT,CASSRGGTPLHF
TRBJ2-2,TRBV24-1,once,-,TGTGCCACCACTGCAGGTTTTGGGTACACCGGGGAGCTGTTTTTT,CATTAGFGYTGELFF
TRBJ1-1,TRBV5-1,-,TRBD1,TGCGCCAGCAGCTTAGGACAGGTAGGCGCTGAAGCTTTCTTT,CASSLGQVGAEAFF
TRBJ1-2,TRBV6-5,-,-,TGTGCCAGCAGCCAACAGGTGGAGAGCTATGGCTACACCTTC,CASSQQVESYGYTF
TRBJ2-3,TRBV11-2,-,TRBD2,TGTGCCAGCAGCTTAACCCGGGGGGGCCGGGCAGATACGCAGTATTTT,CASSLTRGGRADTQYF
TRBJ2-7,TRBV10-3,-,TRBD2,TGTGCCATCAGCCGAGCGGGGACTGAGCAGTACTTC,CAISRAGTEQYF
TRBJ1-2,TRBV6-5,-,TRBD1,TGTGCCAGCAGTTACCGGACAGGGAACTATGGCTACACCTTC,CASSYRTGNYGYTF
TRBJ1-1,TRBV18,-,-,TGTGCCAGCTCATCAGAAGGGCGAGGGACTGAAGCTTTCTTT,CASSSEGRGTEAFF